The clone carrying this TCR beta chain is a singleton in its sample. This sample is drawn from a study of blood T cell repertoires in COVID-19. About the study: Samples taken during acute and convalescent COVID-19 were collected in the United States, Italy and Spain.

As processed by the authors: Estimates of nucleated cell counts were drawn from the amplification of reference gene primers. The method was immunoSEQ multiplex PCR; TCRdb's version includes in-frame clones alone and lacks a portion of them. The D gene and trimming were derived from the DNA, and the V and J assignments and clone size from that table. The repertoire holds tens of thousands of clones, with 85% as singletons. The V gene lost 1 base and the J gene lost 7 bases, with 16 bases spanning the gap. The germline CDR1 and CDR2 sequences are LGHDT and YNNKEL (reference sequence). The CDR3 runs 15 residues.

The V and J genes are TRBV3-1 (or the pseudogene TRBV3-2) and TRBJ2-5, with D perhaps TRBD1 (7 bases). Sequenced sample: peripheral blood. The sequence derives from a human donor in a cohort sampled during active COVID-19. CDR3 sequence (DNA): TGTGCCAGCAGCCAAGGCCCTCAGGGGGGCCTGACCCAGTACTTC. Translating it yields CASSQGPQGGLTQYF.